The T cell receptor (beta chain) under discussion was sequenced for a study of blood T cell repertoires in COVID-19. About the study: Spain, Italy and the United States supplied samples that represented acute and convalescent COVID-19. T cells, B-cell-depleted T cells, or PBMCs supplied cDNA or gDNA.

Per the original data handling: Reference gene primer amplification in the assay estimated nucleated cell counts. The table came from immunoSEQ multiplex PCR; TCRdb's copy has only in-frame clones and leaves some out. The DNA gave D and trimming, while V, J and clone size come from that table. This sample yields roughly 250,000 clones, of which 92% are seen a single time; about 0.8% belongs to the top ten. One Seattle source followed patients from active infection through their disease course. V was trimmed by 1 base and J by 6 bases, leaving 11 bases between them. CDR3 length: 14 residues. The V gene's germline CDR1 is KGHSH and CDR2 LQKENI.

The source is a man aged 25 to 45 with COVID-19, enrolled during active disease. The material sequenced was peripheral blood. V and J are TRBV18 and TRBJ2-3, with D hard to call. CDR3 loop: CASSPQSNADTQYF. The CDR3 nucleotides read TGTGCCAGCTCACCACAGTCAAACGCGGATACGCAGTATTTT.